One sample yielded the 7 T cell receptor beta chains listed below, sequenced in a study of OX40 agonist ivuxolimab in advanced cancers. Produced via immunoSEQ multiplex PCR; TCRdb's table is partial and in-frame only. The sample lists tens of thousands of clones, about four fifths seen once, with around a tenth in the top ten. The sample here was CD4+ or CD8+ T cells sorted from blood, taken in a trial of the OX40 agonist ivuxolimab. These receptors were collected from an adult with an advanced solid tumor such as melanoma, head and neck, liver or kidney cancer.

This clone is a singleton in its sample. This sequence joins TRBV9 and TRBJ2-3, with D possibly being TRBD1 (5 bases). The CDR3 has 15 residues. The germline V and J ends were trimmed by 2 bases and 4 bases, with 14 bases remaining between them. The V gene's germline CDR1 is SGDLS and CDR2 YYNGEE. CDR3: CASSVEQGGSDTQYF. CDR3 DNA: TGTGCCAGCAGCGTTGAGCAGGGCGGATCAGATACGCAGTATTTT.

This chain joins TRBV5-1 and TRBJ2-5; TRBD2 matches at 7 bases. This CDR3 spans 15 amino acids. After removal of 0 bases from V and 5 bases from J, the junction contained 7 bases not matched to a gene. Germline V lookup: CDR1 SGHRS, CDR2 YFSETQ. DNA for the CDR3: TGCGCCAGCAGCTTGGCGGCGGGAGTACGGGAGACCCAGTACTTC. As protein: CASSLAAGVRETQYF.

The chain is built from TRBV5-4 and TRBJ1-2; 10 bases map to TRBD1. Germline V lookup: CDR1 SGHNT, CDR2 YYREEE (reference sequence). J gave up 3 bases and V 4 bases, and 3 bases lay outside the gene matches. The CDR3 loop spans 14 amino acids. CDR3: CASSPTGGDYGYTF. CDR3 in DNA: TGTGCCAGCAGCCCGACAGGGGGCGACTATGGCTACACCTTC.

CDR3 amino acids: CASSYKIAATNEKLFF. CDR3 DNA: TGTGCCAGCAGTTACAAAATCGCTGCAACTAATGAAAAACTGTTTTTT. This sequence joins TRBV6-5 and TRBJ1-4; unclear D gene. The germline gives CDR1 MNHEY, CDR2 SVGAGI. CDR3 length: 16 residues. The V end lost 2 bases, the J end lost 0 bases, and 10 bases lay between the germline ends.

This clone was detected only a few times. The V gene is TRBV7-9, the J gene TRBJ1-1; D unresolved. The germline V gene encodes CDR1 SEHNR and CDR2 FQNEAQ (reference sequence). V was cut by 5 bases and J by 5 bases, with 15 bases left in between. The CDR3 runs 14 residues. CDR3 residues: CASSKEARGTEAFF. DNA for the CDR3: TGTGCCAGCAGCAAAGAGGCGAGAGGGACTGAAGCTTTCTTT.

This chain joins TRBV19 and TRBJ1-5; unclear D gene. The V and J ends lost 1 base and 0 bases respectively, with 7 bases between them. There are 15 residues in the CDR3. CDR1 is LNHDA and CDR2 is SQIVND in the germline V gene (reference sequence). The CDR3 region has the DNA TGTGCCAGTAGTATAGGGCCTCATAGCAATCAGCCCCAGCATTTT. Its protein product is CASSIGPHSNQPQHF.

The chain links TRBV6-5 to TRBJ2-7; D unclear. Germline CDR1 reads MNHEY; CDR2 reads SVGAGI. Between the trimmed V and J ends, which lost 6 bases and 0 bases, there was a span of 12 bases. This CDR3 has 14 residues. CDR3 sequence reads: CASSRTVSSYEQYF. Written as DNA, the CDR3 is TGTGCCAGCAGCCGGACCGTCAGCTCCTACGAGCAGTACTTC.